Below, 28 T cell receptor beta chains from the same sample are listed, as sequenced in a study of blood T cell repertoires in COVID-19. Here immunoSEQ multiplex PCR was the method, and the copy in TCRdb shows in-frame clones only, minus some. The repertoire holds 70,000 or so clones, with around 86% as singletons. The sample taken for sequencing was peripheral blood. The source of these receptors is a woman aged 18-29 years with acute or convalescent COVID-19.

The J gene is TRBJ1-2, the V gene TRBV12-5; 8 positions agree with TRBD1. Germline-derived CDR1 and CDR2 are LGHNT and FRNRAP. The trim removed 3 bases at V and 6 bases at J, leaving 9 bases unmatched. The CDR3 extends over 15 amino acids. As DNA, the CDR3 is TGTGCTAGTGGTTTCCAGGGGGCACAACCCAATGGCTACACCTTC. It is translated as CASGFQGAQPNGYTF.

The chain is built from TRBV3-1 (or the pseudogene TRBV3-2) and TRBJ1-2; the match to TRBD1 covers 8 bases. CDR1 LGHDT and CDR2 YNNKEL come from the germline V gene (reference sequence). The length of the CDR3 is 13 residues. The V and J ends lost 4 bases and 4 bases, in that order; junction bases with no gene match: 2. CDR3 loop: CASSRQGIYGYTF. DNA of the CDR3: TGTGCCAGCAGCCGACAGGGGATCTATGGCTACACCTTC.

The chain uses TRBV28 and TRBJ1-2; TRBD1 matches at 9 bases. The CDR3 spans 15 residues. From germline, CDR1 is MDHEN and CDR2 SYDVKM. V dropped 6 bases and J dropped 7; count of bases not matched to a gene: 12. The CDR3 spells CASRKVSDRGFGYTF. In DNA form, the CDR3 reads TGTGCCAGCAGAAAAGTGTCGGACAGGGGTTTTGGCTACACCTTC.

The J gene is TRBJ1-3, the V gene TRBV5-1; D not resolved. The germline CDR1 and CDR2 sequences are SGHRS and YFSETQ. The CDR3 totals 14 residues. Trimming removed 0 bases at V and 4 bases at J, with 8 bases between. CDR3 protein: CASSLAGLGNTIYF. CDR3 DNA: TGCGCCAGCAGCTTGGCCGGGTTGGGAAACACCATATATTTT.

V is TRBV4-1 and J is TRBJ2-1, with 8 positions matching TRBD2. Germline CDR1 is MGHRA and CDR2 is YSYEKL. CDR3 length: 18 amino acids. V gave up 0 bases and J gave up 2 bases; unmatched junction bases: 9. The CDR3 nucleotides read TGCGCCAGCAGCCAAGATCGGGGGGGCTTACCCCCCTACAATGAGCAGTTCTTC. Its protein product is CASSQDRGGLPPYNEQFF.

The rearrangement joins TRBV2 to TRBJ2-7; TRBD2 is a possible D gene (5 bases). This CDR3 comprises 16 residues. Germline assignment: CDR1 SNHLY and CDR2 FYNNEI. V was shortened by 3 bases and J by 0 bases, with 15 bases between the two germline ends. The CDR3 loop is CASSDYPRDLSYEQYF. The CDR3 nucleotides read TGTGCCAGCAGTGACTACCCGAGGGATCTCTCCTACGAGCAGTACTTC. Combining the CDR3 with reference TRBV2 and TRBJ2-7 gives the whole variable domain EPEVTQTPSHQVTQMGQEVILRCVPISNHLYFYWYRQILGQKVEFLVSFYNNEISEKSEIFDDQFSVERPDGSNFTLKIRSTKLEDSAMYFCASSDYPRDLSYEQYFGPGTRLTVT.

The chain couples TRBV7-8 to TRBJ1-2; D ambiguous. Germline lookup yields CDR1 SGHVS and CDR2 FQNEAQ. This CDR3 comprises 13 residues. V lost 5 bases and J 2 bases, leaving 9 bases between the germline ends. In nucleotides, the CDR3 is TGTGCCAGCAGCCTGAGCCCGAACTATGGCTACACCTTC. It yields the protein CASSLSPNYGYTF.

The V gene is TRBV11-3, the J gene TRBJ2-1; D is possibly TRBD2 (6 bases). Per the germline V gene, CDR1 is SGHNT and CDR2 is YENEEA. The CDR3 covers 13 residues. V was cut by 1 base and J by 10 bases, with 11 bases left in between. CDR3 in DNA: TGTGCCAGCAGCTTAGTGGTGGCGGGGGAGCAGTTCTTC. Its protein is CASSLVVAGEQFF.

This clone was detected only once. The V and J genes are TRBV11-2 and TRBJ2-7; TRBD1 is a possible D gene (6 bases). V lost 3 bases to trimming and J lost 3 bases, with 12 bases between them. This CDR3 has 14 residues. Per germline, CDR1 SGHAT and CDR2 FQNNGV. CDR3 in amino acids: CASSFGDTRYEQYF. CDR3 DNA: TGTGCCAGCAGCTTTGGGGACACGCGCTACGAGCAGTACTTC. The full variable domain, in which reference TRBV11-2 and TRBJ2-7 provide the parts outside the CDR3, is EAGVAQSPRYKIIEKRQSVAFWCNPISGHATLYWYQQILGQGPKLLIQFQNNGVVDDSQLPKDRFSAERLKGVDSTLKIQPAKLEDSAVYLCASSFGDTRYEQYFGPGTRLTVT.

The J gene is TRBJ2-1, the V gene TRBV3-1 (or the pseudogene TRBV3-2), with TRBD2 matching over 8 bases. The CDR3 sequence is 14 residues long. Germline trimming cut 8 bases from V and 7 bases from J; bases unmatched to any gene: 10. Germline values: CDR1 LGHDT, CDR2 YNNKEL (reference sequence). The CDR3 DNA reads TGTGCCAGCCAGTCGGGAGGGCCGGGGAATGAGCAGTTCTTC. Residues: CASQSGGPGNEQFF.

This chain connects TRBV19 to TRBJ1-5; 7 bases align to TRBD1. V lost 3 bases to trimming and J lost 5 bases; unmatched junction nucleotides: 7. This CDR3 has 15 residues. Germline V gene sequence: CDR1 LNHDA, CDR2 SQIVND (reference sequence). The CDR3 region has the DNA TGTGCCAGTAGTATCCCGGGACAGCTTTATCAGCCCCAGCATTTT. Translating it yields CASSIPGQLYQPQHF.

V gene TRBV2 combines with J gene TRBJ1-5; TRBD1 matches 7 bases. With 7 bases clipped from V and 4 bases from J, the junction kept 4 bases outside the gene matches. Germline CDR1 reads SNHLY; CDR2 reads FYNNEI. CDR3 length equals 13 residues. CDR3 sequence (DNA): TGTGCCAGCATTGGACAGGCGAATCAGCCCCAGCATTTT. This codes for CASIGQANQPQHF. The full variable domain, rest sourced from reference TRBV2 and TRBJ1-5, is EPEVTQTPSHQVTQMGQEVILRCVPISNHLYFYWYRQILGQKVEFLVSFYNNEISEKSEIFDDQFSVERPDGSNFTLKIRSTKLEDSAMYFCASIGQANQPQHFGDGTRLSIL.

This clone was found a few times. The chain joins TRBV30 to TRBJ1-2; D perhaps matches TRBD1 (6 bases). The CDR3 has 13 residues. CDR1 is GTSNPN and CDR2 is SVGIG in the germline V gene (reference sequence). The V end lost 3 bases, the J end lost 3 bases, and 11 bases lay between the germline ends. The CDR3 coding sequence is TGTGCCTGGAGATCCTCAGGGGACTATGGCTACACCTTC. Translation: CAWRSSGDYGYTF. The variable domain in full, completed from reference TRBV30 and TRBJ1-2, reads SQTIHQWPATLVQPVGSPLSLECTVEGTSNPNLYWYRQAAGRGLQLLFYSVGIGQISSEVPQNLSASRPQDRQFILSSKKLLLSDSGFYLCAWRSSGDYGYTFGSGTRLTVV.

This clone was detected once. The V call is TRBV6-5, the J call TRBJ1-6, with 8 bases fitting TRBD1. The trim removed 5 bases at V and 7 bases at J, leaving 4 bases unmatched. The CDR3 totals 14 residues. Germline CDR1 reads MNHEY; CDR2 reads SVGAGI. CDR3 in amino acids: CASSRQGRNSPLHF. CDR3 DNA sequence: TGTGCCAGCAGTCGACAGGGGCGGAATTCACCCCTCCACTTT.

The chain is built from TRBV27 and TRBJ2-7; 10 positions agree with TRBD2. The germline CDR1 and CDR2 sequences are MNHEY and SMNVEV (reference sequence). This CDR3 region has 14 residues. Trimming at V came to 5 bases and at J to 5 bases, leaving 6 bases not matched to a gene. The CDR3: CASSPGTSVHEQYF. For the CDR3, the DNA is TGTGCCAGCAGTCCCGGGACTAGCGTGCACGAGCAGTACTTC.

This chain uses TRBV6-1 with TRBJ1-4, with 9 bases matching TRBD1. The germline gives CDR1 MNHNS, CDR2 SASEGT. This CDR3 spans 13 amino acids. The J segment lost 6 bases and the V segment lost 6 bases, leaving 2 bases of the junction unmatched. DNA of the CDR3: TGTGCCAGCAGGGGACAGGGATATGAAAAACTGTTTTTT. It is translated as CASRGQGYEKLFF.

The J gene is TRBJ2-2, the V gene TRBV28; D possibly corresponds to TRBD2 (5 bases). The V gene's germline CDR1 is MDHEN and CDR2 SYDVKM. This CDR3 is 11 amino acids long. The V gene lost 5 bases and the J gene lost 8 bases, with 6 bases spanning the gap. The DNA of the CDR3 is TGTGCCAGCAGTCCGGGGGGGGAGCTGTTTTTT. Encoded protein: CASSPGGELFF.

This rearrangement joins TRBV5-1 to TRBJ2-1, with TRBD2 identical over 13 bases. Unmatched junction bases numbered 11, after V lost 0 bases and J lost 2 bases. Germline V gene data show CDR1 as SGHRS and CDR2 as YFSETQ. The CDR3 spans 20 residues. CDR3 sequence reads: CASSLELRTSGSVAYNEQFF. The CDR3 nucleotides read TGCGCCAGCAGCTTGGAGTTGCGGACTAGCGGGAGTGTCGCCTACAATGAGCAGTTCTTC.

The V gene is TRBV19, the J gene TRBJ1-5; 10 nucleotides agree with TRBD1. The junction had 9 bases not matched to a gene; V was cut back by 7 bases and J by 6 bases. Germline assignment: CDR1 LNHDA and CDR2 SQIVND (reference sequence). The CDR3 covers 15 residues. CDR3 sequence reads: CASKRDRGIGQPQHF. As DNA, the CDR3 is TGTGCCAGTAAAAGGGACAGGGGAATCGGTCAGCCCCAGCATTTT.

The CDR3 spells CASSLRDNTNTEAFF. As DNA, the CDR3 is TGCGCCAGCAGCTTGCGGGACAACACCAACACTGAAGCTTTCTTT. J is TRBJ1-1 and V is TRBV5-1, with TRBD1 as a possible D gene (6 bases). With 1 base removed from V and 2 bases from J, the gap between germline ends came to 12 bases. The CDR3 sequence is 15 residues long. Germline V gene data show CDR1 as SGHRS and CDR2 as YFSETQ.

This clone has only one observation. The chain is built from TRBV6-1 and TRBJ2-1; 9 bases are shared with TRBD2. Trimming at V came to 0 bases and at J to 9 bases, leaving 9 bases not matched to a gene. This CDR3 comprises 16 residues. CDR1 MNHNS and CDR2 SASEGT come from the germline V gene. The CDR3 sequence is CASSEASRAGGGEQFF. As DNA, the CDR3 is TGTGCCAGCAGTGAAGCAAGCCGAGCGGGGGGCGGTGAGCAGTTCTTC.

The chain employs TRBV2 and TRBJ2-3; no clear D. CDR1 is SNHLY and CDR2 is FYNNEI in the germline V gene. The CDR3 is 12 amino acids. The V and J ends lost 7 bases and 3 bases respectively, with 8 bases between them. The CDR3 loop reads CASTVMTDTQYF. In nucleotides, the CDR3 is TGTGCCAGCACCGTAATGACAGATACGCAGTATTTT.

V gene TRBV3-1 (or the pseudogene TRBV3-2) combines with J gene TRBJ1-1, with D possibly TRBD1 on 5 matching bases. In germline, CDR1 is LGHDT, CDR2 YNNKEL (reference sequence). CDR3 length: 12 amino acids. V was trimmed by 4 bases and J by 6 bases, leaving 9 bases between them. CDR3 bases: TGTGCCAGCAGCCCCAGGGTCCCTGAAGCTTTCTTT. It translates to CASSPRVPEAFF.

V usage is TRBV6-6 and J usage is TRBJ2-1; 7 bases map to TRBD1. Germline values: CDR1 MNHNY, CDR2 SVGAGI (reference sequence). The junction had 3 bases not matched to a gene; V was cut back by 2 bases and J by 2 bases. There are 15 residues in the CDR3. CDR3 sequence reads: CASSYGTAPYNEQFF. For the CDR3, the DNA is TGTGCCAGCAGTTACGGGACAGCTCCCTACAATGAGCAGTTCTTC.

The rearrangement links TRBV6-2 or TRBV6-3 to TRBJ2-5, with 10 bases fitting TRBD2. The length of the CDR3 is 16 residues. Germline V CDR1 and CDR2: MNHEY, SVGEGT. Trimming removed 2 bases from V and 4 bases from J; junction bases left unmatched: 7. The CDR3 DNA follows: TGTGCCAGCAGTTACGACGCTAGCGGGAGTGGAGAGACCCAGTACTTC. It translates to CASSYDASGSGETQYF.

The chain employs TRBV7-9 and TRBJ2-1; D remains ambiguous. There are 13 residues in the CDR3. Trimming pared 5 bases from V and 5 bases from J, leaving 10 bases between. Per germline, CDR1 SEHNR and CDR2 FQNEAQ (reference sequence). The CDR3, as DNA: TGTGCCAGCAGCCTTCGGTCCCACAATGAGCAGTTCTTC. Residues: CASSLRSHNEQFF.

The chain combines TRBV30 with TRBJ1-1; the D gene is possibly TRBD1 (6 bases). The V gene lost 0 bases and the J gene lost 1 base, with 6 bases spanning the gap. This CDR3 has 13 residues. Germline assignment: CDR1 GTSNPN and CDR2 SVGIG (reference sequence). CDR3 amino acids: CAWSVDRNTEAFF. CDR3 sequence (DNA): TGTGCCTGGAGTGTGGACAGGAACACTGAAGCTTTCTTT.

This clone was seen only once. V usage is TRBV7-2 and J usage is TRBJ1-5; TRBD1 is a possible D gene (5 bases). Trimming left V 2 bases short and J 3 bases short, with 11 bases between. CDR3 size: 15 residues. Per germline, CDR1 SGHTA and CDR2 FQGNSA. In nucleotides, the CDR3 is TGTGCCAGCAGCTTACAGGCAGGGCCCAATCAGCCCCAGCATTTT. Translation: CASSLQAGPNQPQHF.